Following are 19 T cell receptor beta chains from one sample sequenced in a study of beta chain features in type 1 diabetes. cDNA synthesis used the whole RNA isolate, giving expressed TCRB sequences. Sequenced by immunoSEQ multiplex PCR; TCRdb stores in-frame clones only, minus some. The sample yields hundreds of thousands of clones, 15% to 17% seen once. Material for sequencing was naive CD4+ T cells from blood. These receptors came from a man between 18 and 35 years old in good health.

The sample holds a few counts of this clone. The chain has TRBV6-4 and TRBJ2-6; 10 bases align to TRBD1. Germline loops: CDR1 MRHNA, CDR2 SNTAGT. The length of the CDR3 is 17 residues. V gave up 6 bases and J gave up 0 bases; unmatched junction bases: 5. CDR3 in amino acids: CASSSGQGLSGANVLTF. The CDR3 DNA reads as TGTGCCAGCAGCTCGGGACAGGGGCTCTCTGGGGCCAACGTCCTGACTTTC.

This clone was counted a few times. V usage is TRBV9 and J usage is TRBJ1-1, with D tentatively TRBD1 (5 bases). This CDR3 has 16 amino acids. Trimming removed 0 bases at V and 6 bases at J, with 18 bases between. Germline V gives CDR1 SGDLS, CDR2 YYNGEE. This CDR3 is CASSVVGRGPSAEAFF. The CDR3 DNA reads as TGTGCCAGCAGCGTAGTGGGTAGGGGCCCGAGTGCTGAAGCTTTCTTT.

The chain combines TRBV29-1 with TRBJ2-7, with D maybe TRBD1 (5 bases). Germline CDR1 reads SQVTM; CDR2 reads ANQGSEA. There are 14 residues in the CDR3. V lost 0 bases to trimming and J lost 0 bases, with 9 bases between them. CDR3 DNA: TGCAGCGTTGAAGATACAGGCGTCTCCTACGAGCAGTACTTC. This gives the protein CSVEDTGVSYEQYF.

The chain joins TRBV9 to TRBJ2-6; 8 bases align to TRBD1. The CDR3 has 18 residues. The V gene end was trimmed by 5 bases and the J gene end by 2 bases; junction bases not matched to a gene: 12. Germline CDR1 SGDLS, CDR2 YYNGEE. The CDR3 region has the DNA TGTGCCAGCAGAGACTCCGGACAGGGTAGGGCTGGGGCCAACGTCCTGACTTTC. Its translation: CASRDSGQGRAGANVLTF.

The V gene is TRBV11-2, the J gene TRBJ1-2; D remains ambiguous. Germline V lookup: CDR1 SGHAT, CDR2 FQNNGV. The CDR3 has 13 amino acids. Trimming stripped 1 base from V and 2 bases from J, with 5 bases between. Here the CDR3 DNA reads TGTGCCAGCAGCTTAGCAAGAAACTATGGCTACACCTTC. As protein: CASSLARNYGYTF.

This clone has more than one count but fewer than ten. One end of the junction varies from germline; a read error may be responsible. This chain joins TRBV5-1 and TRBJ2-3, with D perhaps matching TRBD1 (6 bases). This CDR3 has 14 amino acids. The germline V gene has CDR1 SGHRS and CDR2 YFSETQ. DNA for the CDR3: TGCGCCAGCCGCTTTGCAGGGGTTACAGATACGCAGTATTTT. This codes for CASRFAGVTDTQYF.

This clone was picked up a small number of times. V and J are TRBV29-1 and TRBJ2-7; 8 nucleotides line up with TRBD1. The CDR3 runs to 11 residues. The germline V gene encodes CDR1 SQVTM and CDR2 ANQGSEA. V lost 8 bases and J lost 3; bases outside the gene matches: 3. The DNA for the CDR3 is TGCAGCTTCGGACAGGGCTACGAGCAGTACTTC. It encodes CSFGQGYEQYF.

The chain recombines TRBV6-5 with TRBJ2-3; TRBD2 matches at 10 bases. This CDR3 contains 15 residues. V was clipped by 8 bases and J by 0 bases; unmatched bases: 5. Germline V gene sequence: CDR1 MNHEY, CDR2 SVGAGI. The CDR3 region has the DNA TGTGCCAGCGGGATTAGCGGGAGGAGCACAGATACGCAGTATTTT. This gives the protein CASGISGRSTDTQYF.

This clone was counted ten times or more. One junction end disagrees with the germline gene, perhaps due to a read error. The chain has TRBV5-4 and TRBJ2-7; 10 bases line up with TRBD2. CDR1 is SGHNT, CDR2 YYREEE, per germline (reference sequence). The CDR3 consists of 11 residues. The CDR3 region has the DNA TGTGCCAGCAGCTCACTAGCGGGACGTTCCTTC. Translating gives CASSSLAGRSF.

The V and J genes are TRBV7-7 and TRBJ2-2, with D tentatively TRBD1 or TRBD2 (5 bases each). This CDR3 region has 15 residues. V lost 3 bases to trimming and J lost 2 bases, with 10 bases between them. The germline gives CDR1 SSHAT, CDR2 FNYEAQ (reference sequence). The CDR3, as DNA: TGTGCCAGCAGCTTGGCAGGGACCAACACCGGGGAGCTGTTTTTT. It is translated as CASSLAGTNTGELFF.

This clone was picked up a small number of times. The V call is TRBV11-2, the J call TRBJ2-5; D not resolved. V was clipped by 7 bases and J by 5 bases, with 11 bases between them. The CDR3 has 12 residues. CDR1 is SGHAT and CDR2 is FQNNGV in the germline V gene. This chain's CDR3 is CASKTATETQYF. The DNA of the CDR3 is TGTGCCAGCAAAACAGCCACGGAGACCCAGTACTTC. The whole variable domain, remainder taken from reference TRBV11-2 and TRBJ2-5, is EAGVAQSPRYKIIEKRQSVAFWCNPISGHATLYWYQQILGQGPKLLIQFQNNGVVDDSQLPKDRFSAERLKGVDSTLKIQPAKLEDSAVYLCASKTATETQYFGPGTRLLVL.

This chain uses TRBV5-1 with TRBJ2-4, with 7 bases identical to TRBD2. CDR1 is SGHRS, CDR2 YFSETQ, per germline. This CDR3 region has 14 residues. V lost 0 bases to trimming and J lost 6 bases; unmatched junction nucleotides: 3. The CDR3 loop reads CASSLDTGGNIQYF. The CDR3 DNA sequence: TGCGCCAGCAGCTTGGATACGGGAGGAAACATTCAGTACTTC.

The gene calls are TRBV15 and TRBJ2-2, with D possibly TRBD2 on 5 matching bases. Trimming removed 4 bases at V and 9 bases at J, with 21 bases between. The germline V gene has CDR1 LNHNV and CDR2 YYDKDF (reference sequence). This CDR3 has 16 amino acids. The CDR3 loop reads CATSNRQKAVRRELFF. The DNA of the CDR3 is TGTGCCACCAGCAACCGGCAGAAAGCGGTTCGCCGGGAGCTGTTTTTT.

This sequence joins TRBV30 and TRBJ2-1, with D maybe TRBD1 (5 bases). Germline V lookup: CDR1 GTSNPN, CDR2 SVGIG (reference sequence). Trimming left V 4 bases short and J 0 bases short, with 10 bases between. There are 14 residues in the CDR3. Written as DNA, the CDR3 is TGTGCCTGGATCGACAGATTCTCCTACAATGAGCAGTTCTTC. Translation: CAWIDRFSYNEQFF.

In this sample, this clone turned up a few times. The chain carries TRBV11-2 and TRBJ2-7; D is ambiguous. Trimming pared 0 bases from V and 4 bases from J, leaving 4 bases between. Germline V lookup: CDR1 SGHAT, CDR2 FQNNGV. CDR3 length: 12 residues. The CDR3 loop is CASSLDGYEQYF. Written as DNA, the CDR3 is TGTGCCAGCAGCTTAGATGGATACGAGCAGTACTTC. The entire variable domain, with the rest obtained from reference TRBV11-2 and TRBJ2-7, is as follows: EAGVAQSPRYKIIEKRQSVAFWCNPISGHATLYWYQQILGQGPKLLIQFQNNGVVDDSQLPKDRFSAERLKGVDSTLKIQPAKLEDSAVYLCASSLDGYEQYFGPGTRLTVT.

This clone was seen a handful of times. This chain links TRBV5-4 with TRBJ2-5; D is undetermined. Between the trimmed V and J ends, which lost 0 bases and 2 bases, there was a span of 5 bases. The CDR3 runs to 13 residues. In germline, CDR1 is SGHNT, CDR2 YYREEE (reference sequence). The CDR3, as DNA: TGTGCCAGCAGCTTGGTGTGGCAAGAGACCCAGTACTTC. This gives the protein CASSLVWQETQYF.

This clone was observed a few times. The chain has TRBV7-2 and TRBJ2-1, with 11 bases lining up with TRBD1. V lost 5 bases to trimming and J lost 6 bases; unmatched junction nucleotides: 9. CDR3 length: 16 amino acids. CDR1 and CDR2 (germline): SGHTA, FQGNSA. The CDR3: CASSGRTGGNRNEQFF. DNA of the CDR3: TGTGCCAGCAGCGGGAGGACAGGGGGCAATCGCAATGAGCAGTTCTTC.

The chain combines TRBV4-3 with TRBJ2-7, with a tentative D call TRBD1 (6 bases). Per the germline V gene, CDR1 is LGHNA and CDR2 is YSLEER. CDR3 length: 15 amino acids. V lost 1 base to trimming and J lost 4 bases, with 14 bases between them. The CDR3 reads CASSQVSTGNYEQYF. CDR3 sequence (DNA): TGCGCCAGCAGCCAAGTTAGCACAGGGAATTACGAGCAGTACTTC.

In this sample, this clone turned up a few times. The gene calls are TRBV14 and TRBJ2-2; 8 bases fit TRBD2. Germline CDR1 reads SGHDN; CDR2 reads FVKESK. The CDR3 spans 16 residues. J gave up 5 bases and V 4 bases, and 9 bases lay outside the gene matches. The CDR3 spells CASSRSTSGRTGELFF. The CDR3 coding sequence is TGTGCCAGCAGCCGCTCGACCAGCGGGAGAACCGGGGAGCTGTTTTTT.